This T cell receptor (beta chain) is drawn from a study of blood T cell repertoires in COVID-19. Study as a whole: COVID-19 samples from acute and convalescent phases originated in the United States, Italy and Spain. From T cells, B-cell-depleted T cells, or PBMCs came the material, which was cDNA or gDNA.

Authors' processing steps: Amplification of reference gene primers was used by the study to estimate nucleated cell counts. Clones were sequenced by immunoSEQ multiplex PCR, and TCRdb holds only the in-frame ones, with some missing. The DNA gave D and trimming, while V, J and clone size come from that table. The table lists 150,000 to 200,000 clones, around 87% of them singletons. This clone was counted only a few times. J lost 2 bases, V lost 4 bases, and 3 bases had no gene match. From germline, CDR1 is SGHVS and CDR2 FQNEAQ. The CDR3 runs to 14 residues. The clonotype originates from a man aged 40-49 years with active or convalescent COVID-19. The sample taken for sequencing was peripheral blood. J is TRBJ1-1 and V is TRBV7-8; 8 nucleotides align to TRBD1. CDR3 coding DNA: TGTGCCAGCAGCTCGACAGGGGAAAACACTGAAGCTTTCTTT. Translating it yields CASSSTGENTEAFF.